The present T cell receptor beta chain was sequenced within a study of blood T cell repertoires in COVID-19. For the study at large: Samples taken during acute and convalescent COVID-19 were collected in the United States, Italy and Spain.

As originally analysed: It was from reference gene primer amplification that nucleated cell counts were estimated. Repertoires were generated with immunoSEQ multiplex PCR, while TCRdb's copy carries only in-frame clones and drops some. From that table come the V and J calls and clone size; the DNA was used to work out D and trimming. The table has about 140,000 clones, 60% to 80% seen once; the top ten hold around 3.2%. The V end was cut by 3 bases, the J end by 3 bases, with 23 bases between. The CDR3 is made up of 18 amino acids. Looked up from germline, CDR1 is MGHRA and CDR2 is YSYEKL. Sequencing was performed on PBMCs or T cells enriched from blood (not recorded which). The chain has TRBV4-1 and TRBJ1-1; D gene ambiguous. This receptor was taken from a woman aged 45-65 years who had recovered from COVID-19. The DNA for the CDR3 is TGCGCCAGCAGCCAGACCCGGGAGGGAGGTGACGGGGACACTGAAGCTTTCTTT. Amino acids: CASSQTREGGDGDTEAFF.